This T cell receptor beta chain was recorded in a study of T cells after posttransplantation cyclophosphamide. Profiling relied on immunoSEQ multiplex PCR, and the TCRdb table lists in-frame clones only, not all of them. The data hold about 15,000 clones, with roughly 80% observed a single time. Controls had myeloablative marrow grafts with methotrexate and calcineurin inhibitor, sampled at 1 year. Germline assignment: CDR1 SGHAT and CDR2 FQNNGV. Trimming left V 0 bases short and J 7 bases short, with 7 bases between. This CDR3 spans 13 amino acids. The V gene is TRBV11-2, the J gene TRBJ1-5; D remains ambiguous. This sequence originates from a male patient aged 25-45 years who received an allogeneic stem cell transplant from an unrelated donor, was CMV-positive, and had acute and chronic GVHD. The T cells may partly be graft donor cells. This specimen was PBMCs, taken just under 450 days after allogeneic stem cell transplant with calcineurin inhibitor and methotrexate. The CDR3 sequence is CASSLDTRQPQHF. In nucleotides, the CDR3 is TGTGCCAGCAGCTTAGATACGAGACAGCCCCAGCATTTT.